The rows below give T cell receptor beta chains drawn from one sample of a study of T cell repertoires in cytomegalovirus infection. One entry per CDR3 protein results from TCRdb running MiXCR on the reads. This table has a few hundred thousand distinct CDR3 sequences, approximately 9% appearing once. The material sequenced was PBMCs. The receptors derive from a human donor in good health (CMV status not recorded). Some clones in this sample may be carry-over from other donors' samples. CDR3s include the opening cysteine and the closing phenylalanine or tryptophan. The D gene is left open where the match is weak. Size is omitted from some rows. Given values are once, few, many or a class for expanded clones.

CDR3: CASSSGGGRVGELFF
DNA: TGTGCCAGCAGCTCGGGTGGGGGGCGCGTCGGGGAGCTGTTTTTT
D: NA
size: many
V: TRBV7-2
J: TRBJ2-2

CDR3: CASSPEGRGRTEAFF
DNA: TGTGCCAGCAGCCCGGAGGGGCGCGGTCGGACTGAAGCTTTCTTT
D: NA
size: many
V: TRBV7-2
J: TRBJ1-1

CDR3: CASKVATMNTEAFF
DNA: TGTGCCAGCAAGGTGGCTACTATGAACACTGAAGCTTTCTTT
D: NA
size: few
V: TRBV2
J: TRBJ1-1

CDR3: CASSAQEAYEQYF
DNA: TGTGCCAGCAGCGCACAGGAGGCCTACGAGCAGTACTTC
D: NA
size: many
V: TRBV7-6
J: TRBJ2-7

CDR3: CASKTGEVATNEKLFF
DNA: TGTGCCAGCAAGACAGGGGAGGTAGCAACTAATGAAAAACTGTTTTTT
D: TRBD1
size: NA
V: TRBV19
J: TRBJ1-4

CDR3: CASSFRGAGANVLTF
DNA: TGTGCCAGCAGTTTCAGGGGTGCAGGGGCCAACGTCCTGACTTTC
D: NA
size: many
V: TRBV28
J: TRBJ2-6

CDR3: CASSSSGVGTEAFF
DNA: TGTGCCAGCAGCTCCTCAGGGGTTGGCACTGAAGCTTTCTTT
D: NA
size: many
V: TRBV7-9
J: TRBJ1-1

CDR3: CASSLTSGIVEQFF
DNA: TGTGCCAGCAGCTTGACTAGCGGGATCGTAGAGCAGTTCTTC
D: TRBD2
size: few
V: TRBV7-2
J: TRBJ2-1

CDR3: CASSSVGAGVVTGELFF
DNA: TGTGCCAGCAGCAGCGTGGGGGCGGGAGTGGTTACCGGGGAGCTGTTTTTT
D: NA
size: many
V: TRBV5-4
J: TRBJ2-2

CDR3: CASSYGLAGNNEQFF
DNA: TGTGCCAGCAGTTACGGGCTAGCGGGCAACAATGAGCAGTTCTTC
D: TRBD2
size: many
V: TRBV6-2/TRBV6-3
J: TRBJ2-1

CDR3: CASSIRWGQETQYF
DNA: TGTGCCAGTAGTATTAGGTGGGGCCAAGAGACCCAGTACTTC
D: NA
size: many
V: TRBV19
J: TRBJ2-5

CDR3: CASSHNISPNTEAFF
DNA: TGTGCCAGCAGCCATAACATCTCCCCGAACACTGAAGCTTTCTTT
D: NA
size: NA
V: TRBV14
J: TRBJ1-1

CDR3: CASSLSRVIGLDRHEQFF
DNA: TGTGCCAGCAGCTTATCTAGGGTTATTGGACTAGATCGCCATGAGCAGTTCTTC
D: TRBD2
size: many
V: TRBV7-2
J: TRBJ2-1

CDR3: CASSRDGRSYNSPLHF
DNA: TGTGCCAGCAGTCGAGACGGCCGCTCCTATAATTCACCCCTCCACTTT
D: NA
size: many
V: TRBV6-5
J: TRBJ1-6

CDR3: CASSLPGGDTEAFF
DNA: TGTGCCAGCAGCTTACCGGGAGGGGACACTGAAGCTTTCTTT
D: NA
size: NA
V: TRBV5-6
J: TRBJ1-1

CDR3: CASRPSTVDQPQHF
DNA: TGCGCCAGCAGACCCTCAACGGTCGATCAGCCCCAGCATTTT
D: NA
size: many
V: TRBV5-1
J: TRBJ1-5

CDR3: CASSVQGTEAFF
DNA: TGCGCCAGCAGCGTGCAGGGTACTGAAGCTTTCTTT
D: NA
size: many
V: TRBV5-1
J: TRBJ1-1

CDR3: CSASRTLGQGREKLFF
DNA: TGCAGTGCGTCCCGTACCCTGGGACAGGGTCGAGAAAAACTGTTTTTT
D: TRBD1
size: few
V: TRBV20-1
J: TRBJ1-4